This passage covers 2 T cell receptor beta chains from one sample sequenced in a study of cytomegalovirus exposure and HLA in healthy donors. Here immunoSEQ multiplex PCR was the method, and the copy in TCRdb shows in-frame clones only, minus some. Of more than 45,000 clones detected, about 91% appear once; the ten largest clones hold roughly 15%. The sequencing input was PBMCs. The source of these receptors is a woman aged 18-29 years in good health and CMV-seronegative.

The chain links TRBV10-2 to TRBJ2-1; 9 positions match TRBD1. This CDR3 is built from 13 residues. Losses at the gene ends were 6 bases for V and 8 bases for J; bases not matched to a gene: 5. The V gene's germline CDR1 is WSHSY and CDR2 SAAADI. CDR3 nucleotides: TGCGCCAGCAGGGGACAGGGTGGTTATGAGCAGTTCTTC. This codes for CASRGQGGYEQFF.

The chain employs TRBV10-3 and TRBJ1-3; 11 bases fit TRBD1. The junction had 15 bases not matched to a gene; V was cut back by 11 bases and J by 12 bases. The CDR3 has 14 amino acids. Germline CDR1 is ENHRY and CDR2 is SYGVKD. CDR3 sequence reads: CASKGTGGTANIYF. In nucleotides, the CDR3 is TGTGCCTCGAAAGGGACAGGGGGGACAGCCAACATATATTTT.